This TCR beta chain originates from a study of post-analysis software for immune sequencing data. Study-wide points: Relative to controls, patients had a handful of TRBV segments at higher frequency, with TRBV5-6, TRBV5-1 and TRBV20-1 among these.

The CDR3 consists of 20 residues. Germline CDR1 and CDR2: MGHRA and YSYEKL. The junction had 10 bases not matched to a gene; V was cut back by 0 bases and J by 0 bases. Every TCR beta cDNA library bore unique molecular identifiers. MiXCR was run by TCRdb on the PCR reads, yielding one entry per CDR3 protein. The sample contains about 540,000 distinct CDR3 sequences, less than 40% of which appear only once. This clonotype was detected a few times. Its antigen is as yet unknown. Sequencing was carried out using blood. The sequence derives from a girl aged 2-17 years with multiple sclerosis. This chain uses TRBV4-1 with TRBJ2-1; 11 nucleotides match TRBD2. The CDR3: CASSQEARLAGRSSYNEQFF. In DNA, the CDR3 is TGCGCCAGCAGCCAAGAGGCTAGACTAGCGGGGCGGAGCTCCTACAATGAGCAGTTCTTC.